The clone carrying this T cell receptor beta chain is classed as medium-sized (0.01 to 0.1%). The antigen is not known. The V end lost 0 bases, the J end lost 6 bases, and 15 bases lay between the germline ends. Looked up from germline, CDR1 is SGHVS and CDR2 is FQNEAQ. This CDR3 spans 16 amino acids. The data are from a study of T-cell memory formation after mild COVID-19. Study details: Clusters were largely donor specific. Study-wide findings and caveats: Contracting clones from day 15 to 85 had balanced CD4/CD8; later expanders favoured CD4+. Memory cells collected pre-infection included some clones that later responded, suggesting cross-reactive memory joined.

One entry per CDR3 protein results from TCRdb running MiXCR on the 5' RACE reads. The sample holds fewer than 4,500 distinct CDR3 sequences, approximately 15% seen once. The sample consisted of PBMCs or a T cell subset sorted from them (not recorded which). The chain carries TRBV7-8 and TRBJ2-1; D possibly corresponds to TRBD2 (5 bases). This TCR came from an adult who had mild COVID-19 (a few samples of this study predate the infection). Cell type and time point are not known. The CDR3 coding sequence is TGTGCCAGCAGCTTAGCGTACACTAGAATCCTCAATGAGCAGTTCTTC. It codes for CASSLAYTRILNEQFF.